The present TCR beta chain was sequenced within a study of blood T cell repertoires in COVID-19. About the study: COVID-19 samples from acute and convalescent phases originated in the United States, Italy and Spain. T cells, B-cell-depleted T cells, or PBMCs supplied cDNA or gDNA.

Authors' methods: Amplification from reference gene primers served as the basis for estimated nucleated cell counts. Produced via immunoSEQ multiplex PCR; TCRdb's table is partial and in-frame only. The V and J calls and clone size are taken from that table; D and trimming were inferred from the DNA. In the table there are 200,000 to 250,000 clones, around nine tenths of which are singletons. Germline assignment: CDR1 SGHRS and CDR2 YFSETQ. This CDR3 region has 17 residues. The V segment lost 0 bases and the J segment 0 bases; nucleotides outside the gene matches: 8. This receptor was taken from a woman between 18 and 29 years old who had recovered from COVID-19. Sequenced sample: peripheral blood. The chain has TRBV5-1 and TRBJ1-2; 7 bases are shared with TRBD1. The CDR3 here is CASSLGARDSPNYGYTF. CDR3 nucleotide sequence: TGCGCCAGCAGCTTGGGCGCTCGGGACAGCCCTAACTATGGCTACACCTTC.